Below are 2 T cell receptor beta chains sequenced from a single sample in a study of PD-1 blockade in classical Hodgkin lymphoma. Stated time point: cycle 4 day 1 (C4D1), after five to seven weeks of nivolumab. Patients all relapsed after autologous stem cell transplantation, and there was variation in brentuximab vedotin exposure. Measured with immunoSEQ multiplex PCR; TCRdb has only the in-frame clones, and not every one. The sample holds under 50,000 clones, around 64% seen once. Here the sequenced sample was peripheral blood mononuclear cells (PBMCs), taken before the fourth cycle of nivolumab. The receptors here all came from a human donor with classical Hodgkin lymphoma.

The chain is built from TRBV5-1 and TRBJ1-4; D possibly corresponds to TRBD1 (6 bases). CDR3 size: 15 residues. In germline, CDR1 is SGHRS, CDR2 YFSETQ. The ends were cut back, 4 bases at V and 2 bases at J, with 12 bases in the middle. CDR3 amino acids: CASSAPTGTNEKLFF. Written as DNA, the CDR3 is TGCGCCAGCAGCGCCCCGACAGGCACTAATGAAAAACTGTTTTTT.

The gene calls are TRBV2 and TRBJ2-2; 12 bases align to TRBD2. V lost 8 bases, J lost 4 bases, and 5 bases stayed unmatched. The CDR3 consists of 15 residues. The germline gives CDR1 SNHLY, CDR2 FYNNEI. CDR3 in DNA: TGTGCCAGCTTAACTAGCGGGGGGTCCACCGGGGAGCTGTTTTTT. This gives the protein CASLTSGGSTGELFF.